A selection of T cell receptor beta chains follows, all from one sample in a study of blood T cell repertoires in COVID-19. The table came from immunoSEQ multiplex PCR; TCRdb's copy has only in-frame clones and leaves some out. The repertoire holds approximately 250,000 clones, with about 88% as singletons. Sequenced sample: peripheral blood. The receptors shown here come from a man aged 25-45 years with active or convalescent COVID-19. Each CDR3 is given with its conserved first and last residue. A D gene is named only where the DNA matches it firmly. The size field is filled for only some rows; it gives once, few, many or a size class.

CDR3 DNA: TGTGCCAGCAGCTCCGACCCGACGACTAGCGGGGGCTACGAGCAGTACTTC
CDR3 protein: CASSSDPTTSGGYEQYF
D gene: TRBD2
J gene: TRBJ2-7
V gene: TRBV7-2
clone size: -

CDR3 DNA: TGTGCCAGCAGTTTGGTAGGGGGCACTGAAGCTTTCTTT
CDR3 protein: CASSLVGGTEAFF
D gene: -
J gene: TRBJ1-1
V gene: TRBV27
clone size: -

CDR3 DNA: TGCACCAGCAGCCAAGAGCAGGGGCGCGATTATTCACCCCTCCACTTT
CDR3 protein: CTSSQEQGRDYSPLHF
D gene: -
J gene: TRBJ1-6
V gene: TRBV1
clone size: -

CDR3 DNA: TGTGCCAGTAGTATAGGAGGTTTGTCCTACAATGAGCAGTTCTTC
CDR3 protein: CASSIGGLSYNEQFF
D gene: -
J gene: TRBJ2-1
V gene: TRBV19
clone size: once

CDR3 DNA: TGCGCCAGCAGCCAAGTCCAGGGAGGCACCGGGGAGCTGTTTTTT
CDR3 protein: CASSQVQGGTGELFF
D gene: -
J gene: TRBJ2-2
V gene: TRBV4-3
clone size: once

CDR3 DNA: TGTGCCAGCAGCCACGGCGGACAGGGCAGTCAGCCCCAGCATTTT
CDR3 protein: CASSHGGQGSQPQHF
D gene: TRBD1
J gene: TRBJ1-5
V gene: TRBV3-1/TRBV3-2
clone size: -

CDR3 DNA: TGTGCCAGCAGCTTACCGGGACAGGGGGAGCGGGCCCAGCATTTT
CDR3 protein: CASSLPGQGERAQHF
D gene: TRBD1
J gene: TRBJ1-5
V gene: TRBV7-2
clone size: -

CDR3 DNA: TGTGCCAGCAGCCAAGAGTTCAGGGTTACCTATGGCTACACCTTC
CDR3 protein: CASSQEFRVTYGYTF
D gene: -
J gene: TRBJ1-2
V gene: TRBV4-2
clone size: -

CDR3 DNA: TGTGCCAGCAGCCAACCGTCGGCAGGTGTTTTCGAGCAGTACTTC
CDR3 protein: CASSQPSAGVFEQYF
D gene: -
J gene: TRBJ2-7
V gene: TRBV4-2
clone size: -

CDR3 DNA: TGTGCCAGCAGCTCTACTAGCGGGGGGGCCCCAGAGACCCAGTACTTC
CDR3 protein: CASSSTSGGAPETQYF
D gene: TRBD2
J gene: TRBJ2-5
V gene: TRBV9
clone size: -

CDR3 DNA: TGTGCCAGTAGCCCAGTTCAGGGTTCCTATGGCTACACCTTC
CDR3 protein: CASSPVQGSYGYTF
D gene: -
J gene: TRBJ1-2
V gene: TRBV19
clone size: -

CDR3 DNA: TGTGCCAGTAGTACTCGGGACAGGCAATACTATGGCTACACCTTC
CDR3 protein: CASSTRDRQYYGYTF
D gene: TRBD1
J gene: TRBJ1-2
V gene: TRBV19
clone size: -

CDR3 DNA: TGTGCCAGCAGCTTATCGACAGGGGCAGTCAAAAACATTCAGTACTTC
CDR3 protein: CASSLSTGAVKNIQYF
D gene: TRBD1
J gene: TRBJ2-4
V gene: TRBV5-4
clone size: few

CDR3 DNA: TGTGCCAGCAGCCTAGGAGGGACCGGGGAGCTGTTTTTT
CDR3 protein: CASSLGGTGELFF
D gene: -
J gene: TRBJ2-2
V gene: TRBV7-2
clone size: -

CDR3 DNA: TGTGCCAGCAGTTACTCGAGATCAGGGGGCGTCTATGGCTACACCTTC
CDR3 protein: CASSYSRSGGVYGYTF
D gene: TRBD1
J gene: TRBJ1-2
V gene: TRBV6-2/TRBV6-3
clone size: once

CDR3 DNA: TGTGCCAGCAGCCACCTACCTCAGGGCACCGGGGAGCTGTTTTTT
CDR3 protein: CASSHLPQGTGELFF
D gene: -
J gene: TRBJ2-2
V gene: TRBV3-1/TRBV3-2
clone size: -

CDR3 DNA: TGTGCCAGCAGCTTAGGGGACAGGACTTACTATGGCTACACCTTC
CDR3 protein: CASSLGDRTYYGYTF
D gene: TRBD1
J gene: TRBJ1-2
V gene: TRBV13
clone size: -

CDR3 DNA: TGTGCCATCATGGCGGGGGCGGGAGAGACCCAGTACTTC
CDR3 protein: CAIMAGAGETQYF
D gene: -
J gene: TRBJ2-5
V gene: TRBV10-3
clone size: -

CDR3 DNA: TGTGCCAGCAGCTCGAGGGTAGGGGGGGACACTGAAGCTTTCTTT
CDR3 protein: CASSSRVGGDTEAFF
D gene: -
J gene: TRBJ1-1
V gene: TRBV11-2
clone size: -

CDR3 DNA: TGTGCCAGCTCGTCGGGACTGAACTACAATGAGCAGTTCTTC
CDR3 protein: CASSSGLNYNEQFF
D gene: -
J gene: TRBJ2-1
V gene: TRBV18
clone size: -

CDR3 DNA: TGTGCCAGCAGTGATTGGCAGGGCGGCTCCTACGAGCAGTACTTC
CDR3 protein: CASSDWQGGSYEQYF
D gene: -
J gene: TRBJ2-7
V gene: TRBV6-1
clone size: -

CDR3 DNA: TGTGCCTGGAGTCCAGGGGTCCAAGGTTCACCCCTCCACTTT
CDR3 protein: CAWSPGVQGSPLHF
D gene: -
J gene: TRBJ1-6
V gene: TRBV30
clone size: -

CDR3 DNA: TGTGCCAGCAGTGAAGGGTTTGCCAGGGTCAATTTCTATGGCTACACCTTC
CDR3 protein: CASSEGFARVNFYGYTF
D gene: -
J gene: TRBJ1-2
V gene: TRBV2
clone size: -

CDR3 DNA: TGCGCCACCCCGGAAGACTTGGTACTAGCGGGGGGCACCTACAATGAGCAGTTCTTC
CDR3 protein: CATPEDLVLAGGTYNEQFF
D gene: TRBD2
J gene: TRBJ2-1
V gene: TRBV10-1
clone size: -

CDR3 DNA: TGTGCCAGCAGTTTATCGTACAGGGCCACTGAAGCTTTCTTT
CDR3 protein: CASSLSYRATEAFF
D gene: -
J gene: TRBJ1-1
V gene: TRBV27
clone size: -

CDR3 DNA: TGTGCCAGCAGCCAACCGCGAGGGACCTACGAGCAGTACTTC
CDR3 protein: CASSQPRGTYEQYF
D gene: -
J gene: TRBJ2-7
V gene: TRBV6-2/TRBV6-3
clone size: -

CDR3 DNA: TGTGCCAGCAGCCCTAACAGGCTTTCCGAGCCCCAGCATTTT
CDR3 protein: CASSPNRLSEPQHF
D gene: -
J gene: TRBJ1-5
V gene: TRBV6-2/TRBV6-3
clone size: -

CDR3 DNA: TGTGCCAGCAGCCAGGAAGGACAGGGCGCATACGAGCAGTACTTC
CDR3 protein: CASSQEGQGAYEQYF
D gene: TRBD1
J gene: TRBJ2-7
V gene: TRBV9
clone size: -

CDR3 DNA: TGTGCCAGCAGCTTGGAGACTGGAAACACCATATATTTT
CDR3 protein: CASSLETGNTIYF
D gene: -
J gene: TRBJ1-3
V gene: TRBV11-3
clone size: -

CDR3 DNA: TGTGCCAGCAGCCGAGAACTCCGCGCGTCTAAGGGCTACACCTTC
CDR3 protein: CASSRELRASKGYTF
D gene: -
J gene: TRBJ1-2
V gene: TRBV3-1/TRBV3-2
clone size: -

CDR3 DNA: TGTGCCAGCAGTTACACCAGGGAGGGTAGCAATCAGCCCCAGCATTTT
CDR3 protein: CASSYTREGSNQPQHF
D gene: -
J gene: TRBJ1-5
V gene: TRBV6-6
clone size: -

CDR3 DNA: TGTGCCAGCAGCCCGCCGGGCCGGACAAATGAGCAGTTCTTC
CDR3 protein: CASSPPGRTNEQFF
D gene: -
J gene: TRBJ2-1
V gene: TRBV7-9
clone size: -

CDR3 DNA: TGTGCCACCAGTGCCCTACGGGGTCGGGCCAAAAACATTCAGTACTTC
CDR3 protein: CATSALRGRAKNIQYF
D gene: -
J gene: TRBJ2-4
V gene: TRBV24-1
clone size: -

CDR3 DNA: TGTGCCAGCAGTGGGTCGGGGAGATCCTACGAGCAGTACTTC
CDR3 protein: CASSGSGRSYEQYF
D gene: -
J gene: TRBJ2-7
V gene: TRBV2
clone size: -

CDR3 DNA: TGTGCCTCGGGACAGGGGAATCAGCCCCAGCATTTT
CDR3 protein: CASGQGNQPQHF
D gene: TRBD1
J gene: TRBJ1-5
V gene: TRBV6-5
clone size: medium-sized

CDR3 DNA: TGTGCCAGCAGTTACACCTCTATTTTTGGGGCCCCCTACGAGCAGTACTTC
CDR3 protein: CASSYTSIFGAPYEQYF
D gene: -
J gene: TRBJ2-7
V gene: TRBV6-2/TRBV6-3
clone size: few

CDR3 DNA: TGTGCCAGCAGCTCTCCAGACAGGTTTAATTCACCCCTCCACTTT
CDR3 protein: CASSSPDRFNSPLHF
D gene: -
J gene: TRBJ1-6
V gene: TRBV6-5
clone size: -

CDR3 DNA: TGTGCCAGCAGCTTGGACCGGGGATCCTACGAGCAGTACTTC
CDR3 protein: CASSLDRGSYEQYF
D gene: -
J gene: TRBJ2-7
V gene: TRBV5-8
clone size: -

CDR3 DNA: TGTGCCAGCAGTTCCCTAAACACCGGGGAGCTGTTTTTT
CDR3 protein: CASSSLNTGELFF
D gene: -
J gene: TRBJ2-2
V gene: TRBV27
clone size: -

CDR3 DNA: TGTGCCAGCAGAATGGACGGGGATGGGGAGCAGTACTTC
CDR3 protein: CASRMDGDGEQYF
D gene: -
J gene: TRBJ2-7
V gene: TRBV6-5
clone size: -

CDR3 DNA: TGTGCCAGCATGGTGTCTAGCGGGGCTATTTACGAGCAGTACTTC
CDR3 protein: CASMVSSGAIYEQYF
D gene: TRBD2
J gene: TRBJ2-7
V gene: TRBV27
clone size: -

CDR3 DNA: TGTGCCAGCAGTTACTCTGCGGGGGGGCCGGGTGAGCAGTTCTTC
CDR3 protein: CASSYSAGGPGEQFF
D gene: TRBD2
J gene: TRBJ2-1
V gene: TRBV6-5
clone size: -

CDR3 DNA: TGTGCCAGCAGGAAAGACAGGGAGATCCTTTACGAGCAGTACTTC
CDR3 protein: CASRKDREILYEQYF
D gene: TRBD1
J gene: TRBJ2-7
V gene: TRBV6-6
clone size: -

CDR3 DNA: TGTGCCAGCCTCCAGCGGGGAGGCTCCTACAATGAGCAGTTCTTC
CDR3 protein: CASLQRGGSYNEQFF
D gene: TRBD2
J gene: TRBJ2-1
V gene: TRBV7-2
clone size: -

CDR3 DNA: TGTGCCAGCAGTGAATGGGAGGACTACGAGCAGTACTTC
CDR3 protein: CASSEWEDYEQYF
D gene: -
J gene: TRBJ2-7
V gene: TRBV2
clone size: -

CDR3 DNA: TGTGCCAGCAGCTCCCCGACAGGGGCTTTGTTCACCGGGGAGCTGTTTTTT
CDR3 protein: CASSSPTGALFTGELFF
D gene: TRBD1
J gene: TRBJ2-2
V gene: TRBV13
clone size: -

CDR3 DNA: TGTGCCAGCAGTTACCGAGCGGGGGACACTGAAGCTTTCTTT
CDR3 protein: CASSYRAGDTEAFF
D gene: -
J gene: TRBJ1-1
V gene: TRBV6-5
clone size: -

CDR3 DNA: TGTGCCATCAGTGAGTCAGGGGGGGATCAGCCCCAGCATTTT
CDR3 protein: CAISESGGDQPQHF
D gene: -
J gene: TRBJ1-5
V gene: TRBV10-3
clone size: -

CDR3 DNA: TGTGCCTGGAAGGATTGGAAGCGGGGGGGCTGGACCGGGGAGCTGTTTTTT
CDR3 protein: CAWKDWKRGGWTGELFF
D gene: TRBD2
J gene: TRBJ2-2
V gene: TRBV30
clone size: once

CDR3 DNA: TGTGCCAGCAGCTTATCGGGAGGATTTTCTGGGGCCAACGTCCTGACTTTC
CDR3 protein: CASSLSGGFSGANVLTF
D gene: TRBD2
J gene: TRBJ2-6
V gene: TRBV7-3
clone size: -

CDR3 DNA: TGCGCCAGCAGCTTGGCCATGTCCTCCTACGAGCAGTACTTC
CDR3 protein: CASSLAMSSYEQYF
D gene: -
J gene: TRBJ2-7
V gene: TRBV5-1
clone size: -